This T cell receptor beta chain appears in the sequencing data of a study of OX40 agonist ivuxolimab in advanced cancers. Study-level findings and limits: There were, on average, more expanded clones in CD8+ T cells than in CD4+. The authors also found low normalized T-cell clonal expansion in some nonresponders.

Measured with immunoSEQ multiplex PCR; TCRdb has only the in-frame clones, and not every one. This sample carries roughly 3,500 clones, around 70% of them seen once, and the ten largest clones take 85%. On this clone: What it recognizes is unknown.

Germline values: CDR1 SGHAT, CDR2 FQNNGV. Trimming took off 3 bases at V and 3 bases at J, with 23 bases between the two ends. The length of the CDR3 is 18 residues. This material consisted of CD4+ or CD8+ T cells sorted from blood, taken in a trial of the OX40 agonist ivuxolimab. The gene calls are TRBV11-2 and TRBJ1-2, with D possibly TRBD1 on 5 matching bases. The clonotype originates from an adult with an advanced solid tumor such as melanoma, head and neck, liver or kidney cancer. DNA of the CDR3: TGTGCCAGCAGCTTCTCCAACCGGGACGTACGTCCGGACTATGGCTACACCTTC. As protein: CASSFSNRDVRPDYGYTF.